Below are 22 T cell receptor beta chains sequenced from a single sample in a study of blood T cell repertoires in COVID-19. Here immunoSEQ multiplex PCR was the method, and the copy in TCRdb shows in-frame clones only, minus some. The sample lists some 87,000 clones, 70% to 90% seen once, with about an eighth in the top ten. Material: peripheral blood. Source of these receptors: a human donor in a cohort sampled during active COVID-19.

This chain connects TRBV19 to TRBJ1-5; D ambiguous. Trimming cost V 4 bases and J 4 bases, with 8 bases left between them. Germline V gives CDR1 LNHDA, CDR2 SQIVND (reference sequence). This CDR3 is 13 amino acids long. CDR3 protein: CASSRLLNQPQHF. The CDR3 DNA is TGTGCCAGTAGTAGACTGCTAAATCAGCCCCAGCATTTT. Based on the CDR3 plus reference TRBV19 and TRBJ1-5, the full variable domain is DGGITQSPKYLFRKEGQNVTLSCEQNLNHDAMYWYRQDPGQGLRLIYYSQIVNDFQKGDIAEGYSVSREKKESFPLTVTSAQKNPTAFYLCASSRLLNQPQHFGDGTRLSIL.

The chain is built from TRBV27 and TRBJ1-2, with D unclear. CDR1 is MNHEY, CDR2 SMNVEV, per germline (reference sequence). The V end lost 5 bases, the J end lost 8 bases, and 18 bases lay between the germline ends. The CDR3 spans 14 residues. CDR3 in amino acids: CASSGMDSRGGYTF. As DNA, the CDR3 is TGTGCCAGCAGTGGGATGGACTCTCGAGGAGGCTACACCTTC.

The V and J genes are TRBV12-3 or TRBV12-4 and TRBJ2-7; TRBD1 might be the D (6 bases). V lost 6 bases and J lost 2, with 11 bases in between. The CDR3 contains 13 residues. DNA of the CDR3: TGTGCCAGCAGGAGGGACACCGCCTACGAGCAGTACTTC. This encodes CASRRDTAYEQYF.

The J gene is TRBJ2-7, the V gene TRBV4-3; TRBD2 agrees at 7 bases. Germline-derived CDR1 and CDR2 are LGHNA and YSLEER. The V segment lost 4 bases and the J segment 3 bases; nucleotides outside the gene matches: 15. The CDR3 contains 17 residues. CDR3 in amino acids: CASSPQSGGGANYEQYF. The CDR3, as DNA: TGCGCCAGCAGCCCTCAATCCGGGGGAGGGGCTAACTACGAGCAGTACTTC.

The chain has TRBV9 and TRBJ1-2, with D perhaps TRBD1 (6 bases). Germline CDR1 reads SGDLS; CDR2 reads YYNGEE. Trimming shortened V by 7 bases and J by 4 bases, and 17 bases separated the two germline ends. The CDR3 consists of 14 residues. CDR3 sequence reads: CASGGIQGLYGYTF. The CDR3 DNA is TGTGCCAGCGGGGGAATACAGGGCCTCTATGGCTACACCTTC.

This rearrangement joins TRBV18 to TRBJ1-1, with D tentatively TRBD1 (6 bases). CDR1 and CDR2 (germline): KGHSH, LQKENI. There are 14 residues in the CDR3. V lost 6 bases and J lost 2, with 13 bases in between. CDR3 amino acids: CASSLAGGNTEAFF. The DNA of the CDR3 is TGTGCCAGCTCCTTGGCTGGGGGCAACACTGAAGCTTTCTTT.

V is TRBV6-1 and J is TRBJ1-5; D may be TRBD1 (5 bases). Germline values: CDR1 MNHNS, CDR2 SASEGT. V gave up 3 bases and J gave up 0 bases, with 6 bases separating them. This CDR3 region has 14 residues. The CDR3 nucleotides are TGTGCCAGCAGTGACGGGGGTAGCAATCAGCCCCAGCATTTT. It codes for CASSDGGSNQPQHF.

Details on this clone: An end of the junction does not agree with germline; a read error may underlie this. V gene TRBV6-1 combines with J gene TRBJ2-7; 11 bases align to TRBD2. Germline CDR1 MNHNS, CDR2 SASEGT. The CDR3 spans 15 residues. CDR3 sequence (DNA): TGTGCCAGCAGCGAAGCTAGCGGGGGGAGGAACGAGCAGTACTTC. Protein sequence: CASSEASGGRNEQYF.

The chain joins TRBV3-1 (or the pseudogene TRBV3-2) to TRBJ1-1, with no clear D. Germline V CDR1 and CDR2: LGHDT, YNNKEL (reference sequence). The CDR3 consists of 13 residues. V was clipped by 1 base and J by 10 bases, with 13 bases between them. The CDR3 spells CASSQVISESAFF. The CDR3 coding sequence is TGTGCCAGCAGCCAAGTGATTTCGGAGTCAGCTTTCTTT.

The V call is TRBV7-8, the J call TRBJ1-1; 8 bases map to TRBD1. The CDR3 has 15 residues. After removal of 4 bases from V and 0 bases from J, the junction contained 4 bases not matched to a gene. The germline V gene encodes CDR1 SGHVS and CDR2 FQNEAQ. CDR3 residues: CASSSRDRLNTEAFF. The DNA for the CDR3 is TGTGCCAGCAGCTCGCGGGACAGGCTGAACACTGAAGCTTTCTTT.

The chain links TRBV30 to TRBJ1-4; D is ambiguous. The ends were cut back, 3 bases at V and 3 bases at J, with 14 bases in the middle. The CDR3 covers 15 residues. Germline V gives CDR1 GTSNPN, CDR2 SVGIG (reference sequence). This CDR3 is CAWRDGRMANEKLFF. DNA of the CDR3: TGTGCCTGGAGGGATGGGCGCATGGCTAATGAAAAACTGTTTTTT.

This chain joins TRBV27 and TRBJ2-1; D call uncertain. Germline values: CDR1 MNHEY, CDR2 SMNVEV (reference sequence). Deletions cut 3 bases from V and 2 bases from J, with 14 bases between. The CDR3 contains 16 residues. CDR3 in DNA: TGTGCCAGCAGTTTCCGTCTCGACACCACCTACAATGAGCAGTTCTTC. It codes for CASSFRLDTTYNEQFF.

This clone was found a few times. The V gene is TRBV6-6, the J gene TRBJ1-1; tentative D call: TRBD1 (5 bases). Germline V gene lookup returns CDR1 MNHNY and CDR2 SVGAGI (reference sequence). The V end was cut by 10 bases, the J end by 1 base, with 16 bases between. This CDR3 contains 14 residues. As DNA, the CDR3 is TGTGCCACTTCCCTGGGGGGAGGGAACACTGAAGCTTTCTTT. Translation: CATSLGGGNTEAFF.

The DNA of the CDR3 is TGCGCCAGCAGCAAAGCGGATACAGAGGGCTACACCTTC. The encoded protein is CASSKADTEGYTF. This chain connects TRBV5-1 to TRBJ1-2; no clear D gene. CDR3 size: 13 residues. Germline CDR1 is SGHRS and CDR2 is YFSETQ. With 4 bases removed from V and 8 bases from J, the gap between germline ends came to 15 bases. Using reference TRBV5-1 and TRBJ1-2 for the parts outside the CDR3, the full variable domain is KAGVTQTPRYLIKTRGQQVTLSCSPISGHRSVSWYQQTPGQGLQFLFEYFSETQRNKGNFPGRFSGRQFSNSRSEMNVSTLELGDSALYLCASSKADTEGYTFGSGTRLTVV.

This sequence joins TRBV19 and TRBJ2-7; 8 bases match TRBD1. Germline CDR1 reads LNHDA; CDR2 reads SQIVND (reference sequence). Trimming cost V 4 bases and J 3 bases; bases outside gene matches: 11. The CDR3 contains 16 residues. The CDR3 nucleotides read TGTGCCAGTAGTACCCGCTACAGGGGGAATAACTACGAGCAGTACTTC. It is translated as CASSTRYRGNNYEQYF.

The CDR3 DNA follows: TGTGCCAGCAGCTACGGACAGAACACTGAAGCTTTCTTT. Amino acids: CASSYGQNTEAFF. The V gene is TRBV7-3, the J gene TRBJ1-1, with D possibly being TRBD1 (5 bases). Per the germline V gene, CDR1 is SGHTA and CDR2 is FQGTGA. The CDR3 sequence is 13 residues long. V lost 4 bases and J 1 base, leaving 7 bases between the germline ends.

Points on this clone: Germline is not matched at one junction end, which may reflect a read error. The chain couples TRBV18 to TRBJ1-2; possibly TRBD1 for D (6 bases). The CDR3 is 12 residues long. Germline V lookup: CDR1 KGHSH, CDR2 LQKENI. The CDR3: CASSPPGDGYTF. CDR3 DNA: TGTGCCAGCTCCCCACCAGGGGATGGCTACACCTTC.

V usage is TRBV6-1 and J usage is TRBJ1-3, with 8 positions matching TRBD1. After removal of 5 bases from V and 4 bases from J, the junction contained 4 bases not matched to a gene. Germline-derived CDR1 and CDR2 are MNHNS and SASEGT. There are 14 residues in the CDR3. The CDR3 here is CASSQDRGGNTIYF. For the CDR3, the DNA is TGTGCCAGCAGTCAAGACAGGGGCGGAAACACCATATATTTT.

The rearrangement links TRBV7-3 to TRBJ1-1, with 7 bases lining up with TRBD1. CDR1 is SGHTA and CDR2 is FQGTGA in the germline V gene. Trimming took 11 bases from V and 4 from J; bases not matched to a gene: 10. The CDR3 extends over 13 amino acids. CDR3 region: CASTAGGSTEAFF. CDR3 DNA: TGTGCCTCAACGGCAGGGGGATCCACTGAAGCTTTCTTT.

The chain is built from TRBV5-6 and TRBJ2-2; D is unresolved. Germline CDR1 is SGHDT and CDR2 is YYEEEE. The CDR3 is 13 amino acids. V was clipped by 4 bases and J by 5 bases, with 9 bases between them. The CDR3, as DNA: TGTGCCAGCAGCCCTCAGTTAACCGGGGAGCTGTTTTTT. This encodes CASSPQLTGELFF. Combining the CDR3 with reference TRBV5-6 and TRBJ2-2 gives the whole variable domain DAGVTQSPTHLIKTRGQQVTLRCSPKSGHDTVSWYQQALGQGPQFIFQYYEEEERQRGNFPDRFSGHQFPNYSSELNVNALLLGDSALYLCASSPQLTGELFFGEGSRLTVL.

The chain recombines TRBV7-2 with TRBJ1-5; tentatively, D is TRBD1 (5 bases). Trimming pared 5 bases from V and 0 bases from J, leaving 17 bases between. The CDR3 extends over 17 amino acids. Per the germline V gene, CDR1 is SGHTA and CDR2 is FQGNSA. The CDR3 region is CASSRGGRLHSNQPQHF. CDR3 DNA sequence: TGTGCCAGCAGCCGCGGGGGACGGTTGCATAGCAATCAGCCCCAGCATTTT. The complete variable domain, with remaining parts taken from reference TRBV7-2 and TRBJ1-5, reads GAGVSQSPSNKVTEKGKDVELRCDPISGHTALYWYRQSLGQGLEFLIYFQGNSAPDKSGLPSDRFSAERTGGSVSTLTIQRTQQEDSAVYLCASSRGGRLHSNQPQHFGDGTRLSIL.

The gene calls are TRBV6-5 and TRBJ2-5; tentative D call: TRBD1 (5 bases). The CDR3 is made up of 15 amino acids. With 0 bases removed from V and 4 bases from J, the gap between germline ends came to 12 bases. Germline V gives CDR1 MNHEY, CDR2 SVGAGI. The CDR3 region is CASSYSLGVSETQYF. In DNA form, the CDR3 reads TGTGCCAGCAGTTACTCTCTAGGGGTTTCAGAGACCCAGTACTTC.